This T cell receptor (beta chain) was obtained from a study of cytomegalovirus exposure and HLA in healthy donors. The wider study: Of about 390 genotyped donors, about 80% grouped in the Caucasian-associated ancestry cluster. Study results and limitations: Associated with cytomegalovirus, according to the listing, were about 160 TCR beta chains.

Concerning this clone: Its antigen is not identified.

Primers included in the PCR were 60 Vbeta and 13 Jbeta primers. Sequencing was performed with immunoSEQ multiplex PCR; in TCRdb, only in-frame clones are kept and a portion is missing. The sample contains fewer than 85,000 clones, more than 70% of which appear only once. The CDR3 runs to 14 residues. Per germline, CDR1 SQVTM and CDR2 ANQGSEA. V was pared by 3 bases and J by 1 base, with 12 bases between. J is TRBJ1-1 and V is TRBV29-1; unclear D gene. The sequence was obtained from a woman aged 40 to 50 in good health and CMV-seropositive. The sample consisted of PBMCs. CDR3 coding DNA: TGCAGCGTTGAGGGGAGGACCACGAACACTGAAGCTTTCTTT. As protein: CSVEGRTTNTEAFF.